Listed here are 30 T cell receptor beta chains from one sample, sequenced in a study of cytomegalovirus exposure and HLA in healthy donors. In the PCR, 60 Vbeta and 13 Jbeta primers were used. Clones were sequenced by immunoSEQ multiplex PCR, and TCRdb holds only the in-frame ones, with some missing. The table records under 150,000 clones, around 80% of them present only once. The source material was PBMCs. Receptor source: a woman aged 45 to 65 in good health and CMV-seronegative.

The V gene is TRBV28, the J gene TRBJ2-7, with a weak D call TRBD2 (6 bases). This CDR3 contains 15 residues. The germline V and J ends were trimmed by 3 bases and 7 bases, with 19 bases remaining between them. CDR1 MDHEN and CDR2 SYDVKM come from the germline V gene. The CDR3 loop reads CASSLVGGSGWEQYF. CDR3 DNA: TGTGCCAGCAGTTTGGTTGGGGGGTCGGGCTGGGAGCAGTACTTC.

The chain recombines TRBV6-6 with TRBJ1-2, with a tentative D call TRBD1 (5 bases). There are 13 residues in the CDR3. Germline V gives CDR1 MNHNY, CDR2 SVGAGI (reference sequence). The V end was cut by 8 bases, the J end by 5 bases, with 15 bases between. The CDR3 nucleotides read TGTGCCAGCTTACCGGGACTTCAGTATGGCTACACCTTC. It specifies CASLPGLQYGYTF.

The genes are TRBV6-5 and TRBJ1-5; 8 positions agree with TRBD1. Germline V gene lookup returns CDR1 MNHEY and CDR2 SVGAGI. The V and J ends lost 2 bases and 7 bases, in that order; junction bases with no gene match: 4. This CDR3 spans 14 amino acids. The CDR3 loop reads CASSYQGANQPQHF. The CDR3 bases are TGTGCCAGCAGTTACCAGGGGGCTAACCAGCCCCAGCATTTT.

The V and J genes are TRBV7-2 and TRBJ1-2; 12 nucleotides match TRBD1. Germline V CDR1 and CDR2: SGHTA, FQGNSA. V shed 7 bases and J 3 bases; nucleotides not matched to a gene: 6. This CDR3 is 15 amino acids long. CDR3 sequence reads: CASNRDRGQDYGYTF. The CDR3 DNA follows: TGTGCCAGCAACAGGGACAGGGGGCAGGACTATGGCTACACCTTC.

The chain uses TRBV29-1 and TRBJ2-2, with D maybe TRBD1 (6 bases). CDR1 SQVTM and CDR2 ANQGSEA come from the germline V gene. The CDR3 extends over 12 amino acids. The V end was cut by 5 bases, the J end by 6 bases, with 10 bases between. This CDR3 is CSVTTGPGELFF. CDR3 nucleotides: TGCAGCGTTACTACAGGGCCCGGGGAGCTGTTTTTT.

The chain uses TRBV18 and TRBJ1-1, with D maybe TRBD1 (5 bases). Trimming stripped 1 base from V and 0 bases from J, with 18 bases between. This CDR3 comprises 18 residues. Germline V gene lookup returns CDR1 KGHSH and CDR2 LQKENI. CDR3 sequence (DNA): TGTGCCAGCTCACCACGGGGCCAGGCATCGACCATGAACACTGAAGCTTTCTTT. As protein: CASSPRGQASTMNTEAFF.

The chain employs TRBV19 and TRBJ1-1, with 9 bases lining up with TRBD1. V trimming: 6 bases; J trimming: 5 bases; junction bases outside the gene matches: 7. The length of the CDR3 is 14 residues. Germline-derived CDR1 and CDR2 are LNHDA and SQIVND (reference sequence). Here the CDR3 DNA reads TGTGCCAGTAGCCTAGGACAGGGGTGGACTGAAGCTTTCTTT. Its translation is CASSLGQGWTEAFF.

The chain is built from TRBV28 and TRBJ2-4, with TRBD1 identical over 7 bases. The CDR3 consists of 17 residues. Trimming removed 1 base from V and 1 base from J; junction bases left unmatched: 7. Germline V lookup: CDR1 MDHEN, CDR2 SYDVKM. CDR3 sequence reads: CASSLSQGVGAKNIQYF. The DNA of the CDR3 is TGTGCCAGCAGTTTATCCCAGGGGGTTGGTGCCAAAAACATTCAGTACTTC. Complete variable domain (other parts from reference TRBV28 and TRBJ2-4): DVKVTQSSRYLVKRTGEKVFLECVQDMDHENMFWYRQDPGLGLRLIYFSYDVKMKEKGDIPEGYSVSREKKERFSLILESASTNQTSMYLCASSLSQGVGAKNIQYFGAGTRLSVL.

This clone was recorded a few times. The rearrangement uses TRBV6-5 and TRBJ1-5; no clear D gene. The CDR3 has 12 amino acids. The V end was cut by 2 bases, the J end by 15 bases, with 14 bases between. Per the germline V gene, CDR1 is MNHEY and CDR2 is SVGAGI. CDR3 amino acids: CASSYENRGWHF. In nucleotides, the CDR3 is TGTGCCAGCAGTTACGAGAACCGAGGATGGCATTTT.

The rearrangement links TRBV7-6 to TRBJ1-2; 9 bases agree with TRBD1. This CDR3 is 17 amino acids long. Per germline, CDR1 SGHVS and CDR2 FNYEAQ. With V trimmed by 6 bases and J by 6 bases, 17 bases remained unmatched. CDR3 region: CASSPFPGPGQGDGYTF. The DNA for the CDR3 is TGTGCCAGCAGTCCTTTCCCAGGCCCGGGACAGGGAGATGGCTACACCTTC.

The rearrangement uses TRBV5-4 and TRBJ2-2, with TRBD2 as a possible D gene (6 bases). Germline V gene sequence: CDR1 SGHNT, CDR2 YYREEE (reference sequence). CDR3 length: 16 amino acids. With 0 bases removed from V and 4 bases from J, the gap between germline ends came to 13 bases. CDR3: CASSLDRGKSTGELFF. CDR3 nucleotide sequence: TGTGCCAGCAGCTTGGATCGGGGGAAAAGCACCGGGGAGCTGTTTTTT.

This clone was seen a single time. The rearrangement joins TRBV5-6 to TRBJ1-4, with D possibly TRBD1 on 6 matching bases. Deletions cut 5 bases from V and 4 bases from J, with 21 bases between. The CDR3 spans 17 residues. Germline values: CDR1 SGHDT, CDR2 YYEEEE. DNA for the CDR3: TGTGCCAGCAGAAGCCTTCACCGGGACACGATTAATGAAAAACTGTTTTTT. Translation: CASRSLHRDTINEKLFF.

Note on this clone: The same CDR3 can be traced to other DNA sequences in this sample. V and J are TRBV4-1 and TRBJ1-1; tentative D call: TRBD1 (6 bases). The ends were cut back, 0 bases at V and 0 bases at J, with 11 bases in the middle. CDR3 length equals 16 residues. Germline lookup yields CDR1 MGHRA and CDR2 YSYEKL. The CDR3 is CASSQEGARVNTEAFF. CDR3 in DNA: TGCGCCAGCAGCCAAGAGGGGGCCAGAGTGAACACTGAAGCTTTCTTT.

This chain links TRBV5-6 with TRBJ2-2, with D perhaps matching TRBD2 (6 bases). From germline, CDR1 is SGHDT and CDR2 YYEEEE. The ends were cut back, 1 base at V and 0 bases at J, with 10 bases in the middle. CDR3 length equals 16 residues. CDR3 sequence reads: CASSLIGGTNTGELFF. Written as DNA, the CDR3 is TGTGCCAGCAGCTTGATTGGCGGGACGAACACCGGGGAGCTGTTTTTT.

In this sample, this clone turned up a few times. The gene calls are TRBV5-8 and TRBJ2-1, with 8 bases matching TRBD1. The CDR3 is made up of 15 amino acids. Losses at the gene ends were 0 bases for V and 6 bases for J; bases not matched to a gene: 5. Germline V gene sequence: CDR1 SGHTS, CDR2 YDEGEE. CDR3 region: CASSLGQGSRNEQFF. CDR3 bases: TGTGCCAGCAGCTTGGGACAGGGGAGTCGCAATGAGCAGTTCTTC.

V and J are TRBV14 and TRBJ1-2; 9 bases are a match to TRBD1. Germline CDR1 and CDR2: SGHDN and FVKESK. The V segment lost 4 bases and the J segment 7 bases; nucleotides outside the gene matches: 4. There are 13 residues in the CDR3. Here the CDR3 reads CASSRDRASGYTF. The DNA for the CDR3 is TGTGCCAGCAGCCGGGACAGGGCGAGTGGCTACACCTTC.

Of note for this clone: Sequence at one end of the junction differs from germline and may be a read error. The CDR3 bases are TGTGCCAGTAGTTCGCGCGGGGGAGCCCAGAATTTT. Its protein product is CASSSRGGAQNF. The chain joins TRBV19 to TRBJ1-5; TRBD1 is a possible D gene (5 bases). The CDR3 consists of 12 residues. Germline V gives CDR1 LNHDA, CDR2 SQIVND (reference sequence). Drawing the rest from reference TRBV19 and TRBJ1-5, the complete variable domain is DGGITQSPKYLFRKEGQNVTLSCEQNLNHDAMYWYRQDPGQGLRLIYYSQIVNDFQKGDIAEGYSVSREKKESFPLTVTSAQKNPTAFYLCASSSRGGAQNFGDGTRLSIL.

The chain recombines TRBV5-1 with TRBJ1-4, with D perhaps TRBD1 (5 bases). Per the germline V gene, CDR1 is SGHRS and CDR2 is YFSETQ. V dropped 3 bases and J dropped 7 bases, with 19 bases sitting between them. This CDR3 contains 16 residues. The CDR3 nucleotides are TGCGCCAGCAGCTCGGTCCCGGGCCAGGGAGGTGAAAAACTGTTTTTT. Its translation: CASSSVPGQGGEKLFF.

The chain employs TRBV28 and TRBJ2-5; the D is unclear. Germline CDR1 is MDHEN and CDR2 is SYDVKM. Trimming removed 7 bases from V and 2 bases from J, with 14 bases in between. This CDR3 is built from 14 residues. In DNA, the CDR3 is TGTGCCAGCACCCCACTTAGTTTTCAAGAGACCCAGTACTTC. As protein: CASTPLSFQETQYF.

The CDR3 loop is CASSIEDSNNEQFF. DNA of the CDR3: TGTGCCAGTAGTATCGAAGACTCAAACAATGAGCAGTTCTTC. V and J are TRBV19 and TRBJ2-1; D uncertain. Germline V gene sequence: CDR1 LNHDA, CDR2 SQIVND (reference sequence). The V end was cut by 3 bases, the J end by 5 bases, with 11 bases between. There are 14 residues in the CDR3.

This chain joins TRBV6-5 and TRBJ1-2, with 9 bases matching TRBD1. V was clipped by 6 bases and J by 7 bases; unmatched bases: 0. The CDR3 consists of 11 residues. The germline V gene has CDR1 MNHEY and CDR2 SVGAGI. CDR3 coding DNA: TGTGCCAGCAGGGGACAGGGTGGCTACACCTTC. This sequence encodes CASRGQGGYTF.

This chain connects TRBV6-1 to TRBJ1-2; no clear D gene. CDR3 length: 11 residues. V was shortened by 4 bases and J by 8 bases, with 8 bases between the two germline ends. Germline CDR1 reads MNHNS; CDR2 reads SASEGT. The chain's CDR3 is CASSVEIGYTF. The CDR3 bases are TGTGCCAGCAGTGTGGAGATCGGCTACACCTTC.

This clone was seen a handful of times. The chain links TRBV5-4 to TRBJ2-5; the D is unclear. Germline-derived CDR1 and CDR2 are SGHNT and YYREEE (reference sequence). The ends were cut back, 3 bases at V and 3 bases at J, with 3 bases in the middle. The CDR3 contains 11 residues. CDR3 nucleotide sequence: TGTGCCAGCAGCTACAAAGAGACCCAGTACTTC. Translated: CASSYKETQYF.

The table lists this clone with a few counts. CDR3 nucleotide sequence: TGCGCCAGCAGCTTTAGGGAGTGGGAGACCCAGTACTTC. This translates into CASSFREWETQYF. V gene TRBV5-1 combines with J gene TRBJ2-5, with D possibly being TRBD2 (5 bases). The CDR3 contains 13 residues. Trimming removed 2 bases from V and 5 bases from J, with 10 bases in between. Germline values: CDR1 SGHRS, CDR2 YFSETQ.

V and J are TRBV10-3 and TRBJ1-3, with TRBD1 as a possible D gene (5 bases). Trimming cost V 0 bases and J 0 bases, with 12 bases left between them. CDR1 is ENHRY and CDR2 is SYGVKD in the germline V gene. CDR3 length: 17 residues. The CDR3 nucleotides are TGTGCCATCAGTGAGTCCGGGGGTATATTCTCTGGAAACACCATATATTTT. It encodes CAISESGGIFSGNTIYF.

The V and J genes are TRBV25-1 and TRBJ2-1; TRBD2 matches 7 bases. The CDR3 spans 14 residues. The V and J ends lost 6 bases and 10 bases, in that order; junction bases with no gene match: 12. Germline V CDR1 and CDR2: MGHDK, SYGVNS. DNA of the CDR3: TGTGCCAGCAGAATAGCGGGCCCCCCCGAGGAGCAGTTCTTC. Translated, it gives CASRIAGPPEEQFF. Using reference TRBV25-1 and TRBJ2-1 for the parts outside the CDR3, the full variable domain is EADIYQTPRYLVIGTGKKITLECSQTMGHDKMYWYQQDPGMELHLIHYSYGVNSTEKGDLSSESTVSRIRTEHFPLTLESARPSHTSQYLCASRIAGPPEEQFFGPGTRLTVL.

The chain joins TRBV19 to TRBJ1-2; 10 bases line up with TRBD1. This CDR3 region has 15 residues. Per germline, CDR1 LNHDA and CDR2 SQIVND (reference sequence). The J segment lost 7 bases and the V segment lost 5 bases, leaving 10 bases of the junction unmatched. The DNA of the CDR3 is TGTGCCAGTAGTGGGAGACAGGGGGCGGTTGCTGGCTACACCTTC. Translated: CASSGRQGAVAGYTF.

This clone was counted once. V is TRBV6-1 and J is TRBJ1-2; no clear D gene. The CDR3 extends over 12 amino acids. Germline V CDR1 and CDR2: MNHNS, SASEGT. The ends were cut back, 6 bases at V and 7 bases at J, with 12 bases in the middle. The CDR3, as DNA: TGTGCCAGCAGCGTTGCGGTCGCTGGCTACACCTTC. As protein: CASSVAVAGYTF.

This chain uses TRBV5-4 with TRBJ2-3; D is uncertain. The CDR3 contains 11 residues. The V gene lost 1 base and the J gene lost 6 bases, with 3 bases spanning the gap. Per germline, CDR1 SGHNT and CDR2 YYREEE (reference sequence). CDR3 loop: CASSLLDTQYF. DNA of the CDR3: TGTGCCAGCAGCTTGCTGGATACGCAGTATTTT. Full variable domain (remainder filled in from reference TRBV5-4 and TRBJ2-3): ETGVTQSPTHLIKTRGQQVTLRCSSQSGHNTVSWYQQALGQGPQFIFQYYREEENGRGNFPPRFSGLQFPNYSSELNVNALELDDSALYLCASSLLDTQYFGPGTRLTVL.

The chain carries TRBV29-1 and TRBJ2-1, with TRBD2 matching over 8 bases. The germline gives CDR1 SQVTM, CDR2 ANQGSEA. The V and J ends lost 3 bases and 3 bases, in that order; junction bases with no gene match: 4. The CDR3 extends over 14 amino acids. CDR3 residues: CSVDPSGLYNEQFF. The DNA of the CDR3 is TGCAGCGTTGACCCTAGCGGGCTCTACAATGAGCAGTTCTTC.